This is a list of T cell receptor beta chains from one sample in a study of T cells after yellow fever vaccination. From the 5' RACE reads, TCRdb called clonotypes with MiXCR, one entry per CDR3 protein. The repertoire consists of fewer than 500,000 distinct CDR3 sequences, with around 20% occurring once and the leading ten covering around 17%. This sample comprised PBMCs, obtained before the yellow fever booster vaccination. The source is a man aged 18 to 35 who received the YFV17D yellow fever vaccine. Each CDR3 is given with its conserved first and last residue. The D gene is left open where the match is weak. The size of a clone is reported for some rows only, either as once, few or many, or as a class for expanded clones.

TRBJ1-6 | TRBD1 | NA | TRBV7-2 | TGTGCCAGCAGCGCGGGACAGGGGGGTTTAGGATCACCCCTCCACTTT | CASSAGQGGLGSPLHF
TRBJ2-3 | NA | NA | TRBV6-6 | TGTGCCAGCAGTTACTCGAATATCCGGGGTCGAGACACAGATACGCAGTATTTT | CASSYSNIRGRDTDTQYF
TRBJ1-2 | NA | NA | TRBV19 | TGTGCCAGTAGTATAGCCCAGGGTAACTATGGCTACACCTTC | CASSIAQGNYGYTF
TRBJ1-4 | NA | few | TRBV7-2 | TGTGCCAGCAGAATGGGGGTGTCTAATGAAAAACTGTTTTTT | CASRMGVSNEKLFF
TRBJ1-2 | NA | NA | TRBV7-2 | TGTGCCAGCAGCGTTGGTCGTGACTATGGCTACACCTTC | CASSVGRDYGYTF
TRBJ2-7 | NA | NA | TRBV7-2 | TGTGCCAGCAGCGGGTTTTACGAGCAGTACTTC | CASSGFYEQYF
TRBJ1-2 | NA | NA | TRBV7-8 | TGTGCCAGCAGCCCAGGATTGCTCAGTGGCTACACCTTC | CASSPGLLSGYTF
TRBJ1-2 | TRBD1 | few | TRBV7-2 | TGTGCCAGCAGCTTGATGGGACAGGGGGGATTATATGGCTACACCTTC | CASSLMGQGGLYGYTF
TRBJ1-1 | NA | few | TRBV5-5 | TGTGCCAGCAGCAGCCGTTTTGTTCCCACTGAAGCTTTCTTT | CASSSRFVPTEAFF
TRBJ2-2 | TRBD2 | few | TRBV29-1 | TGCAGCTCGAGCGGGGGTTCGTCCGGGGAGCTGTTTTTT | CSSSGGSSGELFF
TRBJ2-5 | NA | few | TRBV7-2 | TGTGCCAGCAGTCTTCCGGGTGGGGGTGAGCAAGAGACCCAGTACTTC | CASSLPGGGEQETQYF
TRBJ1-1 | NA | few | TRBV9 | TGTGCCAGCAGCGTAGTCACCGGGCGGGCTTTCTTT | CASSVVTGRAFF
TRBJ2-2 | TRBD2 | many | TRBV7-9 | TGTGCCAGCAGCTCGACTAGCGGTCCCCTTATAACCGGGGAGCTGTTTTTT | CASSSTSGPLITGELFF
TRBJ2-2 | NA | NA | TRBV7-8 | TGTGCCAGCAGAAAGGCGACAGGTGGTACCGGGGAGCTGTTTTTT | CASRKATGGTGELFF